This TCR beta chain was sequenced for a study of blood T cells in healthy people across ages. Study-level findings and limits: Naive CD4+ cells and diversity were both higher in long-lived donors than in aged donors. Lack of knowledge of donor CMV status possibly confounded expanded clonotype changes. Older individuals had lower TCR beta diversity per million T cells (the decline was roughly linear).

Alongside a J-beta primer mix, a sample-barcoded 5' primer served in a second PCR lasting about 7 to 12 cycles. Each CDR3 protein gets one entry after TCRdb re-called the 5' RACE reads with MiXCR. This repertoire shows about 1,500,000 distinct CDR3 sequences, about 30% found once; its top ten account for 7.7%. This clonotype was detected only a few times. The target antigen is unknown. The V gene lost 6 bases and the J gene lost 1 base, with 12 bases spanning the gap. CDR1 is LGHDT and CDR2 is YNNKEL in the germline V gene (reference sequence). The CDR3 contains 14 residues. The TCR was taken from a woman aged 25 to 45 in good health. Sequenced input: blood. This chain links TRBV3-1 with TRBJ1-1; possible D gene TRBD1, 6 bases. The CDR3 nucleotides are TGTGCCAGCAGGCTCGGACAGACGAACACTGAAGCTTTCTTT. It codes for CASRLGQTNTEAFF.